This T cell receptor beta chain is from a study of cytotoxic CD8 clonotypes in ibrutinib-treated CLL. Study summary: Recorded responses included 24 partial and 2 complete; following median roughly 70 months, approximately 14 stayed remitted and around twelve progressed.

Study results and caveats: With treatment, public clonotypes, which were uncommon, either contracted or remained stable.

Repertoires were generated with immunoSEQ multiplex PCR, while TCRdb's copy carries only in-frame clones and drops some. The table includes more than 300,000 clones, around four fifths detected once. This CDR3 has 14 amino acids. V lost 0 bases and J 5 bases, leaving 10 bases between the germline ends. Germline-derived CDR1 and CDR2 are LGHNA and YSLEER. This clone showed up just a few times. The antigen is undetermined. The TCR was taken from a human donor with chronic lymphocytic leukemia. The chain is built from TRBV4-3 and TRBJ1-2, with no clear D. This specimen was PBMCs, taken before ibrutinib treatment. CDR3 bases: TGCGCCAGCAGCCAAGATATGCGCCAGTATGGCTACACCTTC. It encodes CASSQDMRQYGYTF.